This T cell receptor (beta chain) was obtained from a study of neoadjuvant anti-PD-1 for oral cavity cancer. Study findings and constraints: Pretreatment Treg/Th17 ratio correlated inversely with post-treatment tumor clonality.

Comment on this clone: Its antigen is as yet unknown.

CDR3 length: 12 amino acids. The V end was cut by 3 bases, the J end by 5 bases, with 4 bases between. Germline V gene sequence: CDR1 MNHEY, CDR2 SMNVEV (reference sequence). Assay: immunoSEQ multiplex PCR; the TCRdb copy retains only in-frame clones and omits some. This table holds under 15,000 clones, approximately 61% found once. Sample: PBMCs, taken before nivolumab (anti-PD-1) treatment. The chain combines TRBV27 with TRBJ2-2, with D unclear. The TCR sequence derives from a person between 40 and 85 years old with oral cavity squamous cell carcinoma. The CDR3 DNA reads TGTGCCAGCAGTTTCCCTACCGGGGAGCTGTTTTTT. This translates into CASSFPTGELFF.